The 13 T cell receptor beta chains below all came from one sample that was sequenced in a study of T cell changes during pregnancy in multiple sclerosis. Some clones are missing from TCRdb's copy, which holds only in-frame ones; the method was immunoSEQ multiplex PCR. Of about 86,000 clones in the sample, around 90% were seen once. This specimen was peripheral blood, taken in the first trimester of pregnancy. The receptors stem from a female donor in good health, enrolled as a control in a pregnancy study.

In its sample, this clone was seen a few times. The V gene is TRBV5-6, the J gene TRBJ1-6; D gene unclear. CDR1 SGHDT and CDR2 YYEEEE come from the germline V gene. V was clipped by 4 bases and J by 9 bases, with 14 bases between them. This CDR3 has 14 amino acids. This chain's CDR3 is CASSAYIGSSPLHF. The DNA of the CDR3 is TGTGCCAGCAGCGCGTACATAGGGAGTTCACCCCTCCACTTT.

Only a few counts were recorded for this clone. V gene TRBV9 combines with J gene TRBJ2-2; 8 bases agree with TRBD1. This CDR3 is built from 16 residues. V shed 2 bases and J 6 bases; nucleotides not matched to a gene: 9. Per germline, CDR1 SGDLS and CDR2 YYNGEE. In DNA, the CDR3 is TGTGCCAGCAGCGTCATTCAGGGGGCAACTTCCGGGGAGCTGTTTTTT. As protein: CASSVIQGATSGELFF.

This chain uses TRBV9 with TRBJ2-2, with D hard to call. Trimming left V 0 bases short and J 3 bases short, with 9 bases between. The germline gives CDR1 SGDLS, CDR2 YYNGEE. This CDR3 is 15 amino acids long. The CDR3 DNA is TGTGCCAGCAGCGTAGGGTCGGTCCACACCGGGGAGCTGTTTTTT. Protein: CASSVGSVHTGELFF.

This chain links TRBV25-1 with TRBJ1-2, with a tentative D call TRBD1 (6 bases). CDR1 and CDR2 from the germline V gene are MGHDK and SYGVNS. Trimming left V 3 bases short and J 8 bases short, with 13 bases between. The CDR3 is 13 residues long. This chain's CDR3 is CASSDTQGPGYTF. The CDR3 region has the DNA TGTGCCAGCAGTGATACCCAGGGGCCGGGCTACACCTTC.

The CDR3 here is CASSARQGVPGNTIYF. CDR3 coding DNA: TGTGCCAGCAGCGCCAGGCAGGGGGTTCCTGGAAACACCATATATTTT. This rearrangement joins TRBV27 to TRBJ1-3, with 7 positions matching TRBD1. The ends lost 6 bases at V and 2 bases at J; junction bases unmatched: 10. Germline loops: CDR1 MNHEY, CDR2 SMNVEV (reference sequence). The CDR3 covers 16 residues.

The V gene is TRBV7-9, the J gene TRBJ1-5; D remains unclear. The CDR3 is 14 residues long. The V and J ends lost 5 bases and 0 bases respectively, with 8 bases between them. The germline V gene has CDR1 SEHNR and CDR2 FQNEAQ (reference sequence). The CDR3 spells CASSPADSNQPQHF. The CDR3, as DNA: TGTGCCAGCAGCCCTGCGGATAGCAATCAGCCCCAGCATTTT. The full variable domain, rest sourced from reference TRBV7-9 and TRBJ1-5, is DTGVSQNPRHKITKRGQNVTFRCDPISEHNRLYWYRQTLGQGPEFLTYFQNEAQLEKSRLLSDRFSAERPKGSFSTLEIQRTEQGDSAMYLCASSPADSNQPQHFGDGTRLSIL.

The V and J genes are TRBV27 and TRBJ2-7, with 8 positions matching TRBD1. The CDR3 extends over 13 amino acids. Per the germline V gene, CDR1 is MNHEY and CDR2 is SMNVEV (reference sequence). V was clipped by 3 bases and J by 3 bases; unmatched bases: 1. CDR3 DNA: TGTGCCAGCAGTTTGACAGGGGACTACGAGCAGTACTTC. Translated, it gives CASSLTGDYEQYF.

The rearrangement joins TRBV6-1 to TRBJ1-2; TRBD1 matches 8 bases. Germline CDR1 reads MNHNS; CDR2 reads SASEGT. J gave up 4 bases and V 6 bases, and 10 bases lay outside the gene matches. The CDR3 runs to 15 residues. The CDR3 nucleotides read TGTGCCAGCAGGAAACAGAGGACAGGGCCCTATGGCTACACCTTC. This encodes CASRKQRTGPYGYTF.

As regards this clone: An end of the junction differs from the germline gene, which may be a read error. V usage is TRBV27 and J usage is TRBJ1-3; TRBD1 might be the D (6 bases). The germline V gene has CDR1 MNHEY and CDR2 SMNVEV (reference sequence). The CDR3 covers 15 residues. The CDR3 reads CASSISRGSGNTIYF. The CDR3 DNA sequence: TGTGCCAGCAGTATATCCAGGGGCTCTGGAAACACCATATATTTT.

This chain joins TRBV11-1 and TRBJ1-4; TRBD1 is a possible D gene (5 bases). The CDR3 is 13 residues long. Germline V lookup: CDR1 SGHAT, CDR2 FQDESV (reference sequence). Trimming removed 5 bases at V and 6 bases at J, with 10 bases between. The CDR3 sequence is CASSPGEHEKLFF. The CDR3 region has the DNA TGTGCCAGCAGCCCGGGGGAGCATGAAAAACTGTTTTTT.

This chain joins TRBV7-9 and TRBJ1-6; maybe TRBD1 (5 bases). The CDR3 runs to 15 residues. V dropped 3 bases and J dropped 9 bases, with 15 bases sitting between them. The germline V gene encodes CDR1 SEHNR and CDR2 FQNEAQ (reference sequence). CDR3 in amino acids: CASSLDPGSGSPLHF. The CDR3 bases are TGTGCCAGCAGCTTGGATCCAGGGTCGGGTTCACCCCTCCACTTT. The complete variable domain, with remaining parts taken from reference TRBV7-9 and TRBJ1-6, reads DTGVSQNPRHKITKRGQNVTFRCDPISEHNRLYWYRQTLGQGPEFLTYFQNEAQLEKSRLLSDRFSAERPKGSFSTLEIQRTEQGDSAMYLCASSLDPGSGSPLHFGNGTRLTVT.

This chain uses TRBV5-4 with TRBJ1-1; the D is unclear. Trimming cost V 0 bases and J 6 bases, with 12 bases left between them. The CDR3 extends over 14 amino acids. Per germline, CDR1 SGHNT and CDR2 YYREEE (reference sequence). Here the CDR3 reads CASSLDTTRSEAFF. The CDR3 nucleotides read TGTGCCAGCAGCTTGGACACGACGCGGTCTGAAGCTTTCTTT.

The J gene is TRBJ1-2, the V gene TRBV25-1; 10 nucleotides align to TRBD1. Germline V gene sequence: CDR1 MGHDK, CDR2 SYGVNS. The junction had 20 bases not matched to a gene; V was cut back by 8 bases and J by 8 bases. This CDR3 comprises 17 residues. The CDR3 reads CASSQDRGLFRSEGYTF. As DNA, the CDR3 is TGTGCCAGCTCCCAAGACAGGGGGCTGTTCCGTTCAGAGGGCTACACCTTC.